These 14 T cell receptor beta chains were all obtained from the same sample, sequenced in a study of blood T cell repertoires in COVID-19. This table comes from immunoSEQ multiplex PCR, and its TCRdb copy is limited to in-frame clones, with some not included. Of about 270,000 clones listed, approximately 91% are singletons. The source material was PBMCs or T cells enriched from blood (not recorded which). Every receptor here comes from a woman aged 35 to 49 with acute COVID-19.

This clone was seen once. The J gene is TRBJ2-7, the V gene TRBV6-1; D unresolved. The CDR3 spans 14 residues. Germline loops: CDR1 MNHNS, CDR2 SASEGT. V was cut by 3 bases and J by 5 bases, with 14 bases left in between. The CDR3 is CASSDRRSVDEQYF. The CDR3 DNA is TGTGCCAGCAGTGACCGGAGATCCGTGGACGAGCAGTACTTC.

This clone appeared a single time. The chain recombines TRBV19 with TRBJ2-1; 16 bases match TRBD2. Germline CDR1 reads LNHDA; CDR2 reads SQIVND (reference sequence). Trimming took 5 bases from V and 0 from J; bases not matched to a gene: 4. The CDR3 loop spans 18 amino acids. The CDR3 protein is CASSPGLAGGSSYNEQFF. The CDR3 bases are TGTGCCAGTAGTCCGGGACTAGCGGGAGGGAGCTCCTACAATGAGCAGTTCTTC.

This clone has a single count. The rearrangement links TRBV5-6 to TRBJ2-3; TRBD2 matches 13 bases. V lost 4 bases and J lost 6; bases outside the gene matches: 5. The germline V gene has CDR1 SGHDT and CDR2 YYEEEE. This CDR3 region has 15 residues. CDR3 nucleotide sequence: TGTGCCAGCAGCACTAGCGGGGGGGCGGTGGATACGCAGTATTTT. Protein product: CASSTSGGAVDTQYF.

The rearrangement uses TRBV28 and TRBJ2-3; 7 positions agree with TRBD2. Trimming removed 10 bases from V and 1 base from J; junction bases left unmatched: 2. This CDR3 contains 12 residues. Germline values: CDR1 MDHEN, CDR2 SYDVKM. CDR3 nucleotide sequence: TGTGCCACCGGACTAGGCACAGATACGCAGTATTTT. It is translated as CATGLGTDTQYF.

The chain combines TRBV24-1 with TRBJ2-7; TRBD2 matches 15 bases. The V gene's germline CDR1 is KGHDR and CDR2 SFDVKD. J gave up 2 bases and V 9 bases, and 7 bases lay outside the gene matches. The CDR3 sequence is 16 residues long. The CDR3 region is CATSPGLAGGTYEQYF. In nucleotides, the CDR3 is TGTGCCACCTCTCCGGGACTAGCGGGAGGAACCTACGAGCAGTACTTC.

The chain joins TRBV24-1 to TRBJ2-1, with D perhaps TRBD2 (6 bases). Germline values: CDR1 KGHDR, CDR2 SFDVKD. The CDR3 spans 16 residues. Between the trimmed V and J ends, which lost 3 bases and 4 bases, there was a span of 15 bases. CDR3 residues: CATSDAGRGPYNEQFF. The CDR3, as DNA: TGTGCCACCAGTGATGCGGGAAGAGGGCCTTACAATGAGCAGTTCTTC.

V gene TRBV30 combines with J gene TRBJ1-6; tentatively, D is TRBD1 (6 bases). This CDR3 is 15 amino acids long. With 4 bases removed from V and 7 bases from J, the gap between germline ends came to 17 bases. Germline V gene data show CDR1 as GTSNPN and CDR2 as SVGIG (reference sequence). CDR3 coding DNA: TGTGCCTGGATGACCCAGGGGAGTTGGAATTCACCCCTCCACTTT. It yields the protein CAWMTQGSWNSPLHF.

The rearrangement uses TRBV5-8 and TRBJ2-3; no clear D. V lost 2 bases, J lost 7 bases, and 5 bases lay in between. The germline V gene encodes CDR1 SGHTS and CDR2 YDEGEE. CDR3 size: 11 residues. The CDR3 region is CASSFVHTQYF. The CDR3 region has the DNA TGTGCCAGCAGCTTCGTTCATACGCAGTATTTT.

The rearrangement links TRBV18 to TRBJ1-6; D perhaps matches TRBD1 (5 bases). Germline CDR1 is KGHSH and CDR2 is LQKENI. CDR3 length: 14 amino acids. With 2 bases removed from V and 5 bases from J, the gap between germline ends came to 7 bases. CDR3 in amino acids: CASSPKGNNSPLHF. CDR3 in DNA: TGTGCCAGCTCACCAAAGGGGAATAATTCACCCCTCCACTTT.

V gene TRBV2 combines with J gene TRBJ2-1; no clear D gene. The CDR3 consists of 15 residues. Trimming took 8 bases from V and 0 from J, leaving 14 bases between them. Germline CDR1 reads SNHLY; CDR2 reads FYNNEI. The CDR3 spells CASEDARSSYNEQFF. DNA of the CDR3: TGTGCCAGCGAAGACGCACGGAGCTCCTACAATGAGCAGTTCTTC.

The rearrangement links TRBV4-2 to TRBJ1-2, with a possible D match to TRBD1 (6 bases). The CDR3 runs 15 residues. Trimming removed 0 bases at V and 4 bases at J, with 12 bases between. Germline-derived CDR1 and CDR2 are LGHNA and YNFKEQ. The CDR3 DNA reads TGTGCCAGCAGCCAAGATGGGGGCGCTGCCTATGGCTACACCTTC. Translation: CASSQDGGAAYGYTF.

The chain has TRBV6-5 and TRBJ1-1; 7 bases fit TRBD1. With 8 bases clipped from V and 4 bases from J, the junction kept 7 bases outside the gene matches. The CDR3 is 13 amino acids. CDR1 and CDR2 (germline): MNHEY, SVGAGI. The CDR3 DNA is TGTGCCAGCTACAGGGGTGTAGGCACTGAAGCTTTCTTT. This translates into CASYRGVGTEAFF.

This rearrangement joins TRBV5-3 to TRBJ1-1; D possibly corresponds to TRBD1 (5 bases). TRBV5-3 is identified as an open reading frame with a role that is uncertain. The ends were cut back, 1 base at V and 4 bases at J, with 14 bases in the middle. The CDR3 spans 15 residues. The CDR3 here is CARSLWFGRATEAFF. CDR3 in DNA: TGTGCCAGAAGCTTGTGGTTTGGCAGGGCCACTGAAGCTTTCTTT.

The chain uses TRBV5-4 and TRBJ2-5; 8 bases fit TRBD2. The CDR3 runs to 15 residues. V was pared by 4 bases and J by 5 bases, with 10 bases of the junction left unmatched. The germline V gene has CDR1 SGHNT and CDR2 YYREEE (reference sequence). The CDR3 nucleotides read TGTGCCAGCAGCGGCCGGGGGCGGGGGGTGGAGACCCAGTACTTC. It specifies CASSGRGRGVETQYF. Full variable domain (missing parts from reference TRBV5-4 and TRBJ2-5): ETGVTQSPTHLIKTRGQQVTLRCSSQSGHNTVSWYQQALGQGPQFIFQYYREEENGRGNFPPRFSGLQFPNYSSELNVNALELDDSALYLCASSGRGRGVETQYFGPGTRLLVL.